The 21 T cell receptor beta chains given below trace back to one sample, sequenced in a study of cytomegalovirus exposure and HLA in healthy donors. Vbeta (60) and Jbeta (13) primers were used in the PCR. Using immunoSEQ multiplex PCR, the repertoire was profiled, and TCRdb retains in-frame clones only, with some absent. Among some 60,000 clones listed, about 83% were seen once. The sequencing input was PBMCs. The source of these receptors is a human donor in good health.

This rearrangement joins TRBV9 to TRBJ2-5, with 10 bases matching TRBD2. The germline gives CDR1 SGDLS, CDR2 YYNGEE. This CDR3 comprises 18 residues. V gave up 0 bases and J gave up 0 bases; unmatched junction bases: 8. In nucleotides, the CDR3 is TGTGCCAGCAGCGTAGCTACGCCTAGCGGGGGCCACCAAGAGACCCAGTACTTC. Protein sequence: CASSVATPSGGHQETQYF.

This chain joins TRBV29-1 and TRBJ2-3; D gene ambiguous. Trimming removed 3 bases from V and 7 bases from J, with 20 bases in between. This CDR3 is 15 amino acids long. Germline values: CDR1 SQVTM, CDR2 ANQGSEA. The CDR3, as DNA: TGCAGCGTTGAGTTCCAAACAGCAACGAGTCATACGCAGTATTTT. Its protein product is CSVEFQTATSHTQYF.

The chain employs TRBV18 and TRBJ1-2, with 7 bases matching TRBD1. Trimming at V came to 3 bases and at J to 5 bases, leaving 9 bases not matched to a gene. In germline, CDR1 is KGHSH, CDR2 LQKENI. This CDR3 has 15 amino acids. Here the CDR3 reads CASSPQGDNRYGYTF. The CDR3 region has the DNA TGTGCCAGCTCACCCCAGGGGGACAATCGGTATGGCTACACCTTC. Drawing the rest from reference TRBV18 and TRBJ1-2, the complete variable domain is NAGVMQNPRHLVRRRGQEARLRCSPMKGHSHVYWYRQLPEEGLKFMVYLQKENIIDESGMPKERFSAEFPKEGPSILRIQQVVRGDSAAYFCASSPQGDNRYGYTFGSGTRLTVV.

This chain links TRBV27 with TRBJ1-1; perhaps TRBD1 as D (6 bases). CDR1 and CDR2 (germline): MNHEY, SMNVEV (reference sequence). This CDR3 region has 14 residues. V shed 5 bases and J shed 7 bases, with 17 bases lying between them. The CDR3 sequence is CASSLYRGFDEAFF. CDR3 DNA sequence: TGTGCCAGCAGTCTCTATAGGGGGTTTGATGAAGCTTTCTTT.

This chain uses TRBV11-2 with TRBJ2-5, with D uncertain. V lost 4 bases, J lost 5 bases, and 14 bases lay in between. CDR1 SGHAT and CDR2 FQNNGV come from the germline V gene. The CDR3 contains 14 residues. CDR3 nucleotides: TGTGCCAGCAGCTCCAGTCTGGTTGTTGAGACCCAGTACTTC. Residues: CASSSSLVVETQYF.

This clone was recorded once. V usage is TRBV19 and J usage is TRBJ1-2, with a weak D call TRBD1 (6 bases). Trimming stripped 7 bases from V and 3 bases from J, with 15 bases between. Germline V gives CDR1 LNHDA, CDR2 SQIVND (reference sequence). The CDR3 has 14 residues. The CDR3 reads CASTDSGWDYGYTF. Written as DNA, the CDR3 is TGTGCCAGTACGGACAGCGGTTGGGACTATGGCTACACCTTC.

The rearrangement joins TRBV6-5 to TRBJ2-4; TRBD1 might be the D (7 bases). Trimming pared 4 bases from V and 7 bases from J, leaving 20 bases between. The CDR3 length is 16 residues. Germline CDR1 reads MNHEY; CDR2 reads SVGAGI. In DNA, the CDR3 is TGTGCCAGCAGTTTACAGGGGCCGGAGGGGCTGAACATTCAGTACTTC. The encoded protein is CASSLQGPEGLNIQYF.

The J gene is TRBJ2-7, the V gene TRBV10-1; TRBD1 matches at 7 bases. With 5 bases clipped from V and 5 bases from J, the junction kept 6 bases outside the gene matches. The CDR3 covers 13 residues. The V gene's germline CDR1 is WNHNN and CDR2 SYGVQD (reference sequence). The CDR3 DNA follows: TGCGCCAGCAGTCCGGGACAGTTCCACGAGCAGTACTTC. It encodes CASSPGQFHEQYF.

The rearrangement links TRBV11-1 to TRBJ2-2; D might be TRBD1 (6 bases). CDR3 length: 15 amino acids. Deletions cut 1 base from V and 4 bases from J, with 10 bases between. Germline V lookup: CDR1 SGHAT, CDR2 FQDESV (reference sequence). CDR3 protein: CASSLVTGRTGELFF. DNA for the CDR3: TGTGCCAGCAGCTTAGTGACAGGACGCACCGGGGAGCTGTTTTTT.

The chain is built from TRBV5-1 and TRBJ2-5; TRBD2 matches at 13 bases. V shed 9 bases, J shed 1 base, and the junction held 9 bases outside the gene matches. The CDR3 covers 16 residues. Germline values: CDR1 SGHRS, CDR2 YFSETQ. CDR3 region: CATRTSGSLPQETQYF. CDR3 DNA sequence: TGCGCCACCCGGACTAGCGGGAGTCTCCCCCAAGAGACCCAGTACTTC.

This clone was seen just once. The chain uses TRBV19 and TRBJ1-5; tentative D call: TRBD1 (5 bases). Trimming shortened V by 7 bases and J by 2 bases, and 9 bases separated the two germline ends. The germline gives CDR1 LNHDA, CDR2 SQIVND (reference sequence). CDR3 length equals 13 residues. CDR3 residues: CASIGGGNQPQHF. CDR3 sequence (DNA): TGTGCCAGTATCGGGGGGGGCAATCAGCCCCAGCATTTT.

A single count supports this clone. The chain couples TRBV11-2 to TRBJ1-6; D is undetermined. The CDR3 loop spans 16 amino acids. With 7 bases removed from V and 8 bases from J, the gap between germline ends came to 21 bases. Germline lookup yields CDR1 SGHAT and CDR2 FQNNGV. The CDR3 here is CASTIGGNPADSPLHF. The CDR3 DNA is TGTGCCAGCACCATAGGAGGGAACCCCGCCGATTCACCCCTCCACTTT. The variable domain in full, with the rest retrieved from reference TRBV11-2 and TRBJ1-6, is EAGVAQSPRYKIIEKRQSVAFWCNPISGHATLYWYQQILGQGPKLLIQFQNNGVVDDSQLPKDRFSAERLKGVDSTLKIQPAKLEDSAVYLCASTIGGNPADSPLHFGNGTRLTVT.

The chain combines TRBV23-1 with TRBJ2-2; 8 bases are shared with TRBD2. TRBV23-1 is an open reading frame, and its role is uncertain. The length of the CDR3 is 16 residues. V was pared by 5 bases and J by 0 bases, with 5 bases of the junction left unmatched. CDR3 in DNA: TGCGCCAGCAGTTATCTTAGCGGGGCGAACACCGGGGAGCTGTTTTTT. Protein sequence: CASSYLSGANTGELFF.

V usage is TRBV30 and J usage is TRBJ1-2; no clear D. CDR1 and CDR2 from the germline V gene are GTSNPN and SVGIG (reference sequence). V was clipped by 0 bases and J by 8 bases, with 16 bases between them. The CDR3 is 14 residues long. The CDR3 protein is CAWSVRLDSPGYTF. CDR3 DNA: TGTGCCTGGAGTGTAAGGTTAGACTCGCCCGGCTACACCTTC.

The CDR3 DNA is TGTGCCAGCTCCAGAACGGAAGCTTTCTTT. Residues: CASSRTEAFF. V gene TRBV2 combines with J gene TRBJ1-1, with D uncertain. Germline-derived CDR1 and CDR2 are SNHLY and FYNNEI. V shed 8 bases and J shed 8 bases, with 9 bases lying between them. The CDR3 covers 10 residues. Full variable domain (missing parts from reference TRBV2 and TRBJ1-1): EPEVTQTPSHQVTQMGQEVILRCVPISNHLYFYWYRQILGQKVEFLVSFYNNEISEKSEIFDDQFSVERPDGSNFTLKIRSTKLEDSAMYFCASSRTEAFFGQGTRLTVV.

This chain connects TRBV7-2 to TRBJ1-6; 9 bases are shared with TRBD1. In germline, CDR1 is SGHTA, CDR2 FQGNSA. Unmatched junction bases numbered 7, after V lost 3 bases and J lost 16 bases. The CDR3 consists of 13 residues. In nucleotides, the CDR3 is TGTGCCAGCAGCTTTAAGGACAGGGGAGGTCTCCACTTT. Translating it yields CASSFKDRGGLHF.

V gene TRBV7-2 combines with J gene TRBJ2-5; 9 nucleotides align to TRBD1. CDR3 size: 17 residues. The V gene end was trimmed by 4 bases and the J gene end by 2 bases; junction bases not matched to a gene: 11. Germline V lookup: CDR1 SGHTA, CDR2 FQGNSA. The CDR3 spells CASSSVLLGQGQETQYF. CDR3 coding DNA: TGTGCCAGCAGCTCAGTACTCTTGGGACAGGGACAAGAGACCCAGTACTTC.

This clone was observed a handful of times. V and J are TRBV30 and TRBJ2-7, with TRBD2 matching 7 bases. Per the germline V gene, CDR1 is GTSNPN and CDR2 is SVGIG (reference sequence). This CDR3 has 17 amino acids. J lost 2 bases, V lost 2 bases, and 15 bases had no gene match. The CDR3 here is CAWSPPPRLAVTYEQYF. CDR3 nucleotides: TGTGCCTGGAGTCCACCCCCTCGACTAGCTGTAACCTACGAGCAGTACTTC.

Here the CDR3 DNA reads TGTGCCATCAGGAGCAGCGGGCCATTTACCGGGGAGCTGTTTTTT. Amino acids: CAIRSSGPFTGELFF. The chain carries TRBV10-3 and TRBJ2-2; the D gene is possibly TRBD2 (6 bases). This CDR3 contains 15 residues. In germline, CDR1 is ENHRY, CDR2 SYGVKD. V lost 6 bases to trimming and J lost 5 bases, with 16 bases between them.

The V call is TRBV29-1, the J call TRBJ2-1; D possibly corresponds to TRBD1 (6 bases). Germline loops: CDR1 SQVTM, CDR2 ANQGSEA. The ends were cut back, 4 bases at V and 2 bases at J, with 12 bases in the middle. There are 14 residues in the CDR3. This chain's CDR3 is CSVVTGGPYNEQFF. The DNA for the CDR3 is TGCAGCGTTGTAACTGGGGGCCCCTACAATGAGCAGTTCTTC.

This clone was seen once. CDR3 residues: CASSRLAGEYEQYF. Here the CDR3 DNA reads TGTGCCAGCAGCCGATTAGCGGGGGAGTACGAGCAGTACTTC. The chain recombines TRBV4-2 with TRBJ2-7, with 9 bases matching TRBD2. The CDR3 has 14 amino acids. The junction had 5 bases not matched to a gene; V was cut back by 4 bases and J by 4 bases. Germline-derived CDR1 and CDR2 are LGHNA and YNFKEQ.